One and the same sample provided the 5 T cell receptor beta chains below, sequenced in a study of PD-L1 blockade in urothelial cancer. Generated by immunoSEQ multiplex PCR, the TCRdb table keeps only in-frame clones and is missing some. This table holds around 87,000 clones, 83% found once. The sample's time point: peripheral blood 6 weeks after treatment start. The sequencing here drew on PBMCs, taken around atezolizumab (anti-PD-L1) treatment. Every receptor here comes from a man between 65 and 85 years old with urothelial cancer.

J is TRBJ1-4 and V is TRBV19; 8 bases are shared with TRBD1. Looked up from germline, CDR1 is LNHDA and CDR2 is SQIVND (reference sequence). The CDR3 totals 14 residues. The ends lost 8 bases at V and 5 bases at J; junction bases unmatched: 7. CDR3 bases: TGTGCCAGTTCGCGGACAGGGACGAATGAAAAACTGTTTTTT. It encodes CASSRTGTNEKLFF. Drawing the rest from reference TRBV19 and TRBJ1-4, the complete variable domain is DGGITQSPKYLFRKEGQNVTLSCEQNLNHDAMYWYRQDPGQGLRLIYYSQIVNDFQKGDIAEGYSVSREKKESFPLTVTSAQKNPTAFYLCASSRTGTNEKLFFGSGTQLSVL.

The chain has TRBV6-1 and TRBJ2-7, with TRBD1 as a possible D gene (6 bases). The length of the CDR3 is 15 residues. Germline V gene lookup returns CDR1 MNHNS and CDR2 SASEGT. Trimming took off 4 bases at V and 0 bases at J, with 13 bases between the two ends. The CDR3 is CASSVDRSFSYEQYF. The CDR3 nucleotides read TGTGCCAGCAGTGTGGACAGATCCTTCTCCTACGAGCAGTACTTC.

The V and J genes are TRBV14 and TRBJ2-7, with TRBD2 matching 9 bases. The V gene's germline CDR1 is SGHDN and CDR2 FVKESK. Trimming took 1 base from V and 3 from J; bases not matched to a gene: 7. The length of the CDR3 is 16 residues. The CDR3 nucleotides read TGTGCCAGCAGCCAAGGAGGGAGCGGGAGGAGCTACGAGCAGTACTTC. Translation gives CASSQGGSGRSYEQYF.

This chain links TRBV21-1 with TRBJ2-6; TRBD1, the D gene given by the table, was not confirmed from the DNA. TRBV21-1 is a known pseudogene. The CDR3 totals 16 residues. Here the CDR3 reads CASSPHRVSGANVLTF. CDR3 bases: TGTGCCAGCAGCCCTCACAGAGTCTCTGGGGCCAACGTCCTGACTTTC.

The chain has TRBV27 and TRBJ1-2, with D possibly matching TRBD1 (6 bases). Trimming shortened V by 3 bases and J by 4 bases, and 15 bases separated the two germline ends. In germline, CDR1 is MNHEY, CDR2 SMNVEV (reference sequence). CDR3 length: 15 amino acids. The CDR3 loop is CASSFNRESFYGYTF. The CDR3 bases are TGTGCCAGCAGTTTCAACAGGGAGTCCTTCTATGGCTACACCTTC.